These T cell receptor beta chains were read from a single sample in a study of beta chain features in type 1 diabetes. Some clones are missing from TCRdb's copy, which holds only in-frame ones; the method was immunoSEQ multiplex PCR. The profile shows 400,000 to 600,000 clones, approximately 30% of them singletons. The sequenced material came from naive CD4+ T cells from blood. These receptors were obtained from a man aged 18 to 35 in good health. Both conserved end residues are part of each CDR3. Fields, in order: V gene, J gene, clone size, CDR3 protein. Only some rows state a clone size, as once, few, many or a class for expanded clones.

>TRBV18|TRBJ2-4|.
CASSPLRTLAKNIQYF
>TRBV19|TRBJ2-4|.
CASSITGIAKNIQYF
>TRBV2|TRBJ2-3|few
CASMRGTDTQYF
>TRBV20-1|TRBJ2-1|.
CSVGNEQFF
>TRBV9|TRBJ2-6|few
CASSPSYRTTSPNVLTF
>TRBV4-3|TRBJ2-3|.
CASSQDALYGPDTQYF
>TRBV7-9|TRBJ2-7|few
CASSQGTSSSYEQYF
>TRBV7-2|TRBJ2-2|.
CASSLALSDTGELFF
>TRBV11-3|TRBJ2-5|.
CASSLSGQETQYF
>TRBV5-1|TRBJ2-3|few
CASRRDSTDTQYF
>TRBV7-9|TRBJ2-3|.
CASSLAGVEDTQYF
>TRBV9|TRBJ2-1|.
CASSEVPTTSGRADNEQFF
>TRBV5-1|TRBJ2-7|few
CASSPTGQGLREQYF
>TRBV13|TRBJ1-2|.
CASSLRGRGLSGYTF
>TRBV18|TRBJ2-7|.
CASSPLAGTGGYEQYF
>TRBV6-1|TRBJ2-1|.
CASSQSYNEQFF
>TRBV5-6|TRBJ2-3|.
CASSLVAGGGRVSRDTQYF
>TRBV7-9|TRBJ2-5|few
CASSPRTGAETQYF
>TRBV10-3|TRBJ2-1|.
CAIMPGLGTVDEQFF
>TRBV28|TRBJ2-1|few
CASSSATSGRNNEQFF
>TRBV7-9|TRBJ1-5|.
CASSVNMRQPQHF
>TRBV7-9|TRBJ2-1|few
CASSHTSGTDNEQFF
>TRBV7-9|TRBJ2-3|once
CASSTSGSSDTQYF
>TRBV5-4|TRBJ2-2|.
CASSLLGDGELFF
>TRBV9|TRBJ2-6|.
CASSVGDGTGVSGANVLTF
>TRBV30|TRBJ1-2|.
CAWSVRVRADYGYTF
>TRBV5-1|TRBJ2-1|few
CASNDRSYNEQFF
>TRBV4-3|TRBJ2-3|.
CASSQTNLADTQYF
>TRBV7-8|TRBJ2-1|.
CASRSASGLYNEQFF
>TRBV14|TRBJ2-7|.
CASSPVGFSGEQYF
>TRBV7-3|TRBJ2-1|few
CASSPREYNEQFF
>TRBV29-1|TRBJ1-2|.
CSCSQGNYGYTF
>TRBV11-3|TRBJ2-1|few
CASSPGGLLPEQFF
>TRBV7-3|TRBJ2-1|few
CASSSGTSRNEQFF
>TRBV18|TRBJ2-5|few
CASSSIRKETQYF
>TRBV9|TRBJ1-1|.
CASSAAENTEAFF
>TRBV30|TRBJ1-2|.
CAWSPGPVGYTF
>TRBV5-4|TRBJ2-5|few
CASRVDRQETQYF
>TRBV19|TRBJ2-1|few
CASSPQLAGFYNEQFF
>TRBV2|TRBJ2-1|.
CASRSYNEQFF
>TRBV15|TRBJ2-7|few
CATSSGFSSYEQYF
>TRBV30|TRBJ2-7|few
CAWSVRRTHYEQYF
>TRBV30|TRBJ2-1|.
CAWSVGLGAGEQFF
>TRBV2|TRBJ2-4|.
CASSEGLAGLAKNIQYF
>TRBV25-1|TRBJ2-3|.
CASSDSRRAGDTQYF
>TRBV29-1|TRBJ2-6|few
CSVDISGTGANVLTF
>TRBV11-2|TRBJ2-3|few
CASSLRRDSGTDTQYF
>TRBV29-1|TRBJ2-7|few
CSVERGVGEQYF
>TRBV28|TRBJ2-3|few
CASSQTSTDTQYF
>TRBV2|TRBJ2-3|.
CASSEAILASTDTQYF
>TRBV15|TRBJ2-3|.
CATSRDGRADTDTQYF
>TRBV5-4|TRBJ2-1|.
CASSLASGEGYNEQFF
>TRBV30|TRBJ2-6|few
CAWSEQVVANVLTF
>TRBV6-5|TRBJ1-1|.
CASSRRLSFDTEAFF
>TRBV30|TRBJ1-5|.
CAWSVHWSNQPQHF
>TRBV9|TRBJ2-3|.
CASSVGWDGSTDTQYF
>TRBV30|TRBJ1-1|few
CAWKGHSYTEAFF
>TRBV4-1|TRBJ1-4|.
CASSWAPNEKLFF
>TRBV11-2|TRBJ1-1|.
CASSLYSTEAFF